This T cell receptor beta chain was recorded in a study of blood T cells in healthy people across ages. The use of a sample-barcoded 5' primer and a J-beta primer mix characterized a second PCR of roughly 6 to 12 cycles. Each CDR3 protein is one row after TCRdb ran MiXCR on the 5' RACE reads. This sample carries 950,000 to 1,200,000 distinct CDR3 sequences, more than 30% of them seen once, and the ten largest clones take around 13%. In regard to this clonotype: As yet, its antigen is unknown.

Findings and limits, study-wide: Unsorted PBMCs blocked a conclusive comparison of naive and antigen-experienced cells. Long-lived donors carried more naive CD4+ cells and greater diversity than aged donors.

Trimming took off 6 bases at V and 3 bases at J, with 14 bases between the two ends. The CDR3 length is 14 residues. CDR1 LGHNT and CDR2 FRNRAP come from the germline V gene. The TCR sequence derives from a man between 18 and 29 years old in good health. V is TRBV12-5 and J is TRBJ1-1; D call uncertain. Specimen: blood. The CDR3 spells CASGPDGGYTEAFF. As DNA, the CDR3 is TGTGCTAGTGGCCCGGATGGAGGGTACACTGAAGCTTTCTTT.